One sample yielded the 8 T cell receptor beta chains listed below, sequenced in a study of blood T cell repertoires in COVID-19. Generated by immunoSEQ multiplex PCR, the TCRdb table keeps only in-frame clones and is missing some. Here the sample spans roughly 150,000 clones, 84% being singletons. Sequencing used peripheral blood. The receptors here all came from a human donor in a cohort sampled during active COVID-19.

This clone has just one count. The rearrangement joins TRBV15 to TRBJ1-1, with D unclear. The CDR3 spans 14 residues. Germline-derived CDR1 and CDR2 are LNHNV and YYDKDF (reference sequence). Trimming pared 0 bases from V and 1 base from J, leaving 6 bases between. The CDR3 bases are TGTGCCACCAGCAGAGATAGCGGGAACACTGAAGCTTTCTTT. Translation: CATSRDSGNTEAFF.

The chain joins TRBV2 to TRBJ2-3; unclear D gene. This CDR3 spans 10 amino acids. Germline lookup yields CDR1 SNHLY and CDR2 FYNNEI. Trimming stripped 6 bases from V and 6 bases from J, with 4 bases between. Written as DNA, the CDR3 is TGTGCCAGCAGCAGTGATACGCAGTATTTT. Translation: CASSSDTQYF.

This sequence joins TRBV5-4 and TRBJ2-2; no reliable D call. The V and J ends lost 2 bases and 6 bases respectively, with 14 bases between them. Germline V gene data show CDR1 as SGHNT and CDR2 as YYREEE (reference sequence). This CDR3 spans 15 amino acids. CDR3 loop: CASSFGRGFSGELFF. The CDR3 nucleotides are TGTGCCAGCAGCTTTGGGCGTGGGTTTTCCGGGGAGCTGTTTTTT.

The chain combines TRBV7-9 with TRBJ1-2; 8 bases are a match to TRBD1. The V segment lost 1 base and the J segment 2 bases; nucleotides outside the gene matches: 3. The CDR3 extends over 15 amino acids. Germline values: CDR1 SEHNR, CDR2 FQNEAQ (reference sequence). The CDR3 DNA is TGTGCCAGCAGCTTAGTAACAGGGGGGAACTATGGCTACACCTTC. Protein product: CASSLVTGGNYGYTF.

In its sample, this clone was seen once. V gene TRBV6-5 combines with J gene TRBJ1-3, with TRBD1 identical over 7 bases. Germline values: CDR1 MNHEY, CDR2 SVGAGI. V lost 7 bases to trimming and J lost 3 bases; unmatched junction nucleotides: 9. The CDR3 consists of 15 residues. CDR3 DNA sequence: TGTGCCAGCAAGAACAGGGGAGTAGGTGGAAACACCATATATTTT. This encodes CASKNRGVGGNTIYF.

The CDR3 reads CASRPGTGAETQYF. Here the CDR3 DNA reads TGCGCCAGCAGACCCGGGACAGGGGCAGAGACCCAGTACTTC. The chain combines TRBV5-1 with TRBJ2-5, with 10 nucleotides matching TRBD1. Trimming took 5 bases from V and 4 from J; bases not matched to a gene: 5. CDR1 SGHRS and CDR2 YFSETQ come from the germline V gene. The CDR3 runs 14 residues.

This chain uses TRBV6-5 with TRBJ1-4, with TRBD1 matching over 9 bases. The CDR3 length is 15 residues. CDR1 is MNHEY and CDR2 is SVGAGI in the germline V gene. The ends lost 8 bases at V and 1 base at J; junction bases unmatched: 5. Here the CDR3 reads CASADRGGTNEKLFF. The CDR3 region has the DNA TGTGCCAGCGCGGACAGGGGAGGAACTAATGAAAAACTGTTTTTT.

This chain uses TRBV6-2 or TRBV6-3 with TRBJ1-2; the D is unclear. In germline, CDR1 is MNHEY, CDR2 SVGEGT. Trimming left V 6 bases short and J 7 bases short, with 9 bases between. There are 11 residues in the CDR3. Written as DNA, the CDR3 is TGTGCCAGCAGCTCCGCGGGTGGCTACACCTTC. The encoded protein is CASSSAGGYTF.